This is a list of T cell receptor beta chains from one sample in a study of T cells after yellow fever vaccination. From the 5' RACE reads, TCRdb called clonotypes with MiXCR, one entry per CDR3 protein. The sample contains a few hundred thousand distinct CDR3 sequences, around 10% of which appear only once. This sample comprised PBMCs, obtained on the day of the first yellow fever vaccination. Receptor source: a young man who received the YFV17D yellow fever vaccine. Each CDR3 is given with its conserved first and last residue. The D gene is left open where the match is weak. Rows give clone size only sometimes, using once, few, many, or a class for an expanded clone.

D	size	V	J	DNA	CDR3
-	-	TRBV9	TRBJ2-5	TGTGCCAGCAGCGTAGACTACAGACAAGAGACCCAGTACTTC	CASSVDYRQETQYF
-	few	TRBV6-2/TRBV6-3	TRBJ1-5	TGTGCCAGCACCCCCTGGGTAGATCAGCCCCAGCATTTT	CASTPWVDQPQHF
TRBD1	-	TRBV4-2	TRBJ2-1	TGTGCCAGCAGCCAAGATCCCGACAGGGTCAACAATGAGCAGTTCTTC	CASSQDPDRVNNEQFF
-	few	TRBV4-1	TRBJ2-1	TGCGCCAGCAGCCATGCTACAGGGTACAATGAGCAGTTCTTC	CASSHATGYNEQFF
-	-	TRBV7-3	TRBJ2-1	TGTGCCAGCAGCTTAGTCGGAGAGGACAATGAGCAGTTCTTC	CASSLVGEDNEQFF
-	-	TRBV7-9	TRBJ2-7	TGTGCCAGCAGCTTCGACGGAGGCTACGAGCAGTACTTC	CASSFDGGYEQYF
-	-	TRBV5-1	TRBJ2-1	TGCGCCAGCCGTCCCCCCGGGACAAGGTACAATGAGCAGTTCTTC	CASRPPGTRYNEQFF
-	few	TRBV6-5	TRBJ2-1	TGTGCCAGCACCTGGGGGGGCTCCATTGGGGATGAGCAGTTCTTC	CASTWGGSIGDEQFF
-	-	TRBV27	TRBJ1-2	TGTGCCAGCAGTTTAGATTGGCGCTATGGCTACACCTTC	CASSLDWRYGYTF
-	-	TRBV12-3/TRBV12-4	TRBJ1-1	TGTGCCAGCAGCGGACAATCGCCGGACACTGAAGCTTTCTTT	CASSGQSPDTEAFF
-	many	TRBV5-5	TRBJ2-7	TGTGCCAGCAGCCAACTACCATCCGAGCAGTACTTC	CASSQLPSEQYF